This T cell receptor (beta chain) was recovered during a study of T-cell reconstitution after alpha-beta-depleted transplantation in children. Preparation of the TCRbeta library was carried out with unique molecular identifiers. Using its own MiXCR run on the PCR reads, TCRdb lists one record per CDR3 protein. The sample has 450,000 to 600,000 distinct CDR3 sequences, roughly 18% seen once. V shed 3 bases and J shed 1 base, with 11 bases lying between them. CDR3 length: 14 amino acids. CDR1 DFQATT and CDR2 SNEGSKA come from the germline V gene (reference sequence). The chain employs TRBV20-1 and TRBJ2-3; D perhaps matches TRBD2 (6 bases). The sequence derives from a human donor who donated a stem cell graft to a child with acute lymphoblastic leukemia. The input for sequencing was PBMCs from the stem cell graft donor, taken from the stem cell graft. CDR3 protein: CSASGSTGTDTQYF. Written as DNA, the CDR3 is TGCAGTGCTAGCGGGAGTACCGGCACAGATACGCAGTATTTT.